Below, 14 T cell receptor beta chains from the same sample are listed, as sequenced in a study of blood T cell repertoires in COVID-19. The assay was immunoSEQ multiplex PCR, and TCRdb's table has in-frame clones only and misses some. The repertoire consists of 400,000 to 550,000 clones, with 87% occurring once and the leading ten covering roughly 2%. Sample: PBMCs or T cells enriched from blood (not recorded which). These receptors originate from a woman aged 18-30 years with acute COVID-19.

The chain recombines TRBV6-5 with TRBJ1-5; a weak D match, TRBD1 (5 bases). V lost 0 bases and J 0 bases, leaving 9 bases between the germline ends. From germline, CDR1 is MNHEY and CDR2 SVGAGI. The length of the CDR3 is 16 residues. For the CDR3, the DNA is TGTGCCAGCAGTTACTCTTACAGGAATAGCAATCAGCCCCAGCATTTT. It is translated as CASSYSYRNSNQPQHF.

The J gene is TRBJ2-2, the V gene TRBV29-1, with 9 bases that match TRBD2. This CDR3 spans 15 amino acids. Germline assignment: CDR1 SQVTM and CDR2 ANQGSEA. The V segment lost 4 bases and the J segment 5 bases; nucleotides outside the gene matches: 8. The CDR3: CSVGGGRAGTGELFF. In nucleotides, the CDR3 is TGCAGCGTTGGGGGCGGGAGGGCCGGAACCGGGGAGCTGTTTTTT.

V gene TRBV12-2 combines with J gene TRBJ1-6; the DNA was not compared with TRBD1, the D call given in the table. TRBV12-2 is shown as a pseudogene. The CDR3 runs to 14 residues. The CDR3 nucleotides read TGTGCAAGTCACAGACAGTCCTTCAATTCACCCCTCCACTTT. This gives the protein CASHRQSFNSPLHF.

V usage is TRBV10-3 and J usage is TRBJ2-1; no definite D call. The germline V gene encodes CDR1 ENHRY and CDR2 SYGVKD. This CDR3 region has 11 residues. With 5 bases removed from V and 5 bases from J, the gap between germline ends came to 4 bases. For the CDR3, the DNA is TGTGCCATCAGTCCTAACAATGAGCAGTTCTTC. Amino acid sequence: CAISPNNEQFF.

The table lists this clone with a count of one. The chain carries TRBV6-5 and TRBJ1-1, with D hard to call. V was trimmed by 2 bases and J by 1 base, leaving 8 bases between them. Germline CDR1 MNHEY, CDR2 SVGAGI. This CDR3 contains 14 residues. The CDR3 region has the DNA TGTGCCAGCAGTTACACTCACAGGAACACTGAAGCTTTCTTT. Protein: CASSYTHRNTEAFF.

This chain joins TRBV18 and TRBJ1-2, with D tentatively TRBD1 (5 bases). Germline assignment: CDR1 KGHSH and CDR2 LQKENI. The CDR3 has 14 amino acids. V lost 4 bases and J lost 1, with 10 bases in between. The CDR3: CASSQDTLNYGYTF. In DNA, the CDR3 is TGTGCCAGCTCACAGGACACCCTTAACTATGGCTACACCTTC. The variable domain in full, completed from reference TRBV18 and TRBJ1-2, reads NAGVMQNPRHLVRRRGQEARLRCSPMKGHSHVYWYRQLPEEGLKFMVYLQKENIIDESGMPKERFSAEFPKEGPSILRIQQVVRGDSAAYFCASSQDTLNYGYTFGSGTRLTVV.

The V call is TRBV7-9, the J call TRBJ1-1; 7 bases align to TRBD1. Trimming cost V 4 bases and J 4 bases; bases outside gene matches: 6. Germline CDR1 is SEHNR and CDR2 is FQNEAQ (reference sequence). This CDR3 has 14 residues. CDR3 residues: CASSSRTGVTEAFF. CDR3 in DNA: TGTGCCAGCAGCTCAAGAACAGGGGTCACTGAAGCTTTCTTT.

The CDR3 region has the DNA TGTGCCAGCAGCTTGGGGACAGGATTGACTCAGCCCCAGCATTTT. Its translation is CASSLGTGLTQPQHF. The chain carries TRBV5-6 and TRBJ1-5; 7 positions agree with TRBD1. The CDR3 covers 15 residues. Trimming cost V 0 bases and J 6 bases; bases outside gene matches: 6. The V gene's germline CDR1 is SGHDT and CDR2 YYEEEE. Supplemented by reference TRBV5-6 and TRBJ1-5, the full variable domain reads DAGVTQSPTHLIKTRGQQVTLRCSPKSGHDTVSWYQQALGQGPQFIFQYYEEEERQRGNFPDRFSGHQFPNYSSELNVNALLLGDSALYLCASSLGTGLTQPQHFGDGTRLSIL.

V and J are TRBV5-1 and TRBJ1-4, with no clear D. The V end was cut by 4 bases, the J end by 4 bases, with 8 bases between. Looked up from germline, CDR1 is SGHRS and CDR2 is YFSETQ. This CDR3 comprises 13 residues. CDR3 sequence: CASSPGYNEKLFF. The CDR3, as DNA: TGCGCCAGCAGCCCGGGGTATAATGAAAAACTGTTTTTT.

CDR3 bases: TGTGCCAGCTCACCGCCCGGGACAGGGAATGAAAAACTGTTTTTT. This encodes CASSPPGTGNEKLFF. This chain joins TRBV18 and TRBJ1-4; 9 nucleotides line up with TRBD1. V dropped 3 bases and J dropped 5; count of bases not matched to a gene: 4. Germline loops: CDR1 KGHSH, CDR2 LQKENI. The CDR3 contains 15 residues.

The V call is TRBV5-4, the J call TRBJ1-3, with TRBD1 matching 9 bases. V lost 0 bases and J lost 0; bases outside the gene matches: 1. The germline V gene encodes CDR1 SGHNT and CDR2 YYREEE (reference sequence). CDR3 length: 16 amino acids. The CDR3 reads CASSLGTGVSGNTIYF. Here the CDR3 DNA reads TGTGCCAGCAGCTTGGGGACAGGGGTCTCTGGAAACACCATATATTTT.

The V and J genes are TRBV4-3 and TRBJ1-3; D might be TRBD1 (6 bases). The V end lost 3 bases, the J end lost 4 bases, and 16 bases lay between the germline ends. The germline gives CDR1 LGHNA, CDR2 YSLEER. The CDR3 loop spans 16 amino acids. CDR3 sequence (DNA): TGCGCCAGCAGCCAGACGTACAGGGAGCCAGGAAACACCATATATTTT. It specifies CASSQTYREPGNTIYF.

The chain links TRBV19 to TRBJ1-3, with D maybe TRBD1 (5 bases). Germline V gene data show CDR1 as LNHDA and CDR2 as SQIVND (reference sequence). The CDR3 spans 16 residues. The V and J ends lost 3 bases and 2 bases respectively, with 14 bases between them. CDR3 sequence (DNA): TGTGCCAGTAGTATGCTGGGGCAGGCGGCTGGAAACACCATATATTTT. Amino acid sequence: CASSMLGQAAGNTIYF.

This clone was counted a few times. The chain recombines TRBV7-9 with TRBJ2-5; D is possibly TRBD2 (5 bases). CDR1 SEHNR and CDR2 FQNEAQ come from the germline V gene (reference sequence). The length of the CDR3 is 15 residues. V was trimmed by 4 bases and J by 3 bases, leaving 15 bases between them. CDR3 region: CASSSPTGNEETQYF. The CDR3 nucleotides are TGTGCCAGCAGCTCGCCTACGGGAAATGAAGAGACCCAGTACTTC.